This TCR beta chain was recovered during a study of early T cells in non-severe SARS-CoV-2 infection. This clonotype was counted ten times or more. TCRdb called the 5' RACE reads again in MiXCR, with one record for every CDR3 protein. The sample contains some 33,000 distinct CDR3 sequences, about 6% of which appear only once. This clonotype was obtained from an adult who was a healthcare worker with PCR-confirmed SARS-CoV-2 infection or an uninfected control (not recorded which). The source material was whole blood.

The CDR3 reads CATSDSHLNYGYTF. The CDR3 DNA is TGTGCCACTTCCGACAGTCACCTAAACTATGGCTACACCTTC. This chain connects TRBV25-1 to TRBJ1-2, with D maybe TRBD1 (5 bases). The CDR3 has 14 amino acids. From germline, CDR1 is MGHDK and CDR2 SYGVNS. Trimming took 10 bases from V and 2 from J, leaving 17 bases between them.